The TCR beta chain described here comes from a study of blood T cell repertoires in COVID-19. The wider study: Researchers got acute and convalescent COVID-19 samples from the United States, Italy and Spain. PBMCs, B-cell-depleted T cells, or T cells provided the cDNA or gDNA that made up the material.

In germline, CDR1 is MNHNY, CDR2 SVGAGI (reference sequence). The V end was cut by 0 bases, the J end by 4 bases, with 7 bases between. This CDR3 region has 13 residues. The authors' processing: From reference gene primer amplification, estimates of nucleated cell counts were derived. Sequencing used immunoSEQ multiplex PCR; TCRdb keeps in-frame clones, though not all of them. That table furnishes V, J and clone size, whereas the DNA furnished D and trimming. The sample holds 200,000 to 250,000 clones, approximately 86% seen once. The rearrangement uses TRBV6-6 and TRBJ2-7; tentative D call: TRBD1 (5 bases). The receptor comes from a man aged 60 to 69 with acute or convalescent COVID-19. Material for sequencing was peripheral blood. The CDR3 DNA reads TGTGCCAGCAGTTACTCGAAGGGGTACGAGCAGTACTTC. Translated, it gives CASSYSKGYEQYF.